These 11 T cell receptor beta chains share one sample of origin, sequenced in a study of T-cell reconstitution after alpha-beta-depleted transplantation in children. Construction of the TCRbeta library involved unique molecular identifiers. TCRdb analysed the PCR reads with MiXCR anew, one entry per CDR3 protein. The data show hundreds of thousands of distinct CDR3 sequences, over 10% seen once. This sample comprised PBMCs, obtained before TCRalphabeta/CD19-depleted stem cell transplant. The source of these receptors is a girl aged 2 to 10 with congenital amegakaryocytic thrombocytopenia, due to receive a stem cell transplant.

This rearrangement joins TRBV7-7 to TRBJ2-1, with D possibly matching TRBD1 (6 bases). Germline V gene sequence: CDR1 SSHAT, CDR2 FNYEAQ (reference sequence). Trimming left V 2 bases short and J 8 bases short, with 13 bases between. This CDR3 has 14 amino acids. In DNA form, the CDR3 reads TGTGCCAGCAGCTTATCCACGACAGGCGATGAGCAGTTCTTC. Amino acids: CASSLSTTGDEQFF.

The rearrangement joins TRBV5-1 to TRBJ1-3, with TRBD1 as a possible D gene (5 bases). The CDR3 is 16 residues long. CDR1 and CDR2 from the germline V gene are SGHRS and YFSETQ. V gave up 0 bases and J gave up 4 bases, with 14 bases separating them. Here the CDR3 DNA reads TGCGCCAGCAGCTTGGGGTCCGAGGGGTCCGGAAACACCATATATTTT. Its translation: CASSLGSEGSGNTIYF.

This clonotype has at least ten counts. The CDR3 is CSALRPPLHF. CDR3 nucleotides: TGCAGTGCTCTCCGGCCACCCCTCCACTTT. This chain joins TRBV20-1 and TRBJ1-6; D is unresolved. Germline V CDR1 and CDR2: DFQATT, SNEGSKA (reference sequence). The ends were cut back, 5 bases at V and 11 bases at J, with 7 bases in the middle. The CDR3 runs to 10 residues.

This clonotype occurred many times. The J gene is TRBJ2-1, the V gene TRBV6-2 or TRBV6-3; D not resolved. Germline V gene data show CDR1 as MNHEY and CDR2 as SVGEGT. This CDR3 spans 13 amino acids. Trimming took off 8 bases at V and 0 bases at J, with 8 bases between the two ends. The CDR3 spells CASADSSYNEQFF. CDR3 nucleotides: TGTGCCAGCGCGGATAGCTCCTACAATGAGCAGTTCTTC.

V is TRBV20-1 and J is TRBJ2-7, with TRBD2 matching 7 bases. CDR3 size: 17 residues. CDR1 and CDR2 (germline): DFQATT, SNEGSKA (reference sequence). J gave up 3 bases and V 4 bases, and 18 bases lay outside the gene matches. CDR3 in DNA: TGCAGTGCTACACACGCCTTCTCCGGCGGCGGGGGCTACGAGCAGTACTTC. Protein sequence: CSATHAFSGGGGYEQYF.

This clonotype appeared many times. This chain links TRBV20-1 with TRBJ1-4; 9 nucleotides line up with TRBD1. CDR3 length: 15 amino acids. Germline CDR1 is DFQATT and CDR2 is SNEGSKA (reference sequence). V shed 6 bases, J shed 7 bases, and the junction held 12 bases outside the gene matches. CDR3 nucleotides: TGCAGTGCCCGAAATAGGGACAGGGCGGCTGAAAAACTGTTTTTT. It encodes CSARNRDRAAEKLFF.

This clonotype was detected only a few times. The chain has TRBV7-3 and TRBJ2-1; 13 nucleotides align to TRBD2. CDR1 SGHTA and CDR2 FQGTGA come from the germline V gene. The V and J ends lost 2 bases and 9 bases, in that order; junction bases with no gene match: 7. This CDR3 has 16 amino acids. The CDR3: CASSLFTSGRAPEQFF. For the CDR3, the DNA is TGTGCCAGCAGCTTATTTACTAGCGGGAGGGCCCCTGAGCAGTTCTTC.

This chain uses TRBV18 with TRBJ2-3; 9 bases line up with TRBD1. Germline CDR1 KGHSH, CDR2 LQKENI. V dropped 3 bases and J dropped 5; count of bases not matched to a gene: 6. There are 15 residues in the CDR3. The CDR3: CASSPAGQGGDTQYF. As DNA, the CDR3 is TGTGCCAGCTCACCTGCGGGACAGGGCGGAGATACGCAGTATTTT.

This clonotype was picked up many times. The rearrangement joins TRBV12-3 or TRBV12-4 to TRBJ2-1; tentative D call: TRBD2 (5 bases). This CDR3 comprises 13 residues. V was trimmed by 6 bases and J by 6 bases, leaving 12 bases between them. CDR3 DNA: TGTGCCAGCAGCTTCATCCGGGGCAATGAGCAGTTCTTC. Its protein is CASSFIRGNEQFF.

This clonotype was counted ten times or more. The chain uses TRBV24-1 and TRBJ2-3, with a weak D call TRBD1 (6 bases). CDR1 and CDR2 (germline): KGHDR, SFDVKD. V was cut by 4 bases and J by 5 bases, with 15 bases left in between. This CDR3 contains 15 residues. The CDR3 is CATSDRDTLKDTQYF. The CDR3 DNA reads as TGTGCCACCAGTGACCGGGACACCCTAAAAGATACGCAGTATTTT.

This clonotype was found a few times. The CDR3 region has the DNA TGCGCCAGCAGCTCCGGGACTACTAGGGGCAATGAGCAGTTCTTC. This translates into CASSSGTTRGNEQFF. The J gene is TRBJ2-1, the V gene TRBV5-1; 7 bases agree with TRBD2. The trim removed 3 bases at V and 6 bases at J, leaving 9 bases unmatched. Germline CDR1 SGHRS, CDR2 YFSETQ. The CDR3 sequence is 15 residues long.